The clone carrying this T cell receptor beta chain was recorded at least ten times. Its specificity is unknown. Using quantitative 5'-RACE with molecular barcodes, the authors made TCR beta libraries. TCRdb analysed the 5' RACE reads with MiXCR anew, one entry per CDR3 protein. The repertoire holds over 95,000 distinct CDR3 sequences, about 8.5% seen once, with 9.9% in the top ten. This entry belongs to a study of CD8 T cells in ankylosing spondylitis. Study-level findings and limits: About 8 highly homologous variants made up a TCR beta motif, and this motif appeared characteristic of ankylosing spondylitis blood. Disease-linked clones were reportedly significantly enriched in matched ankylosing spondylitis synovial fluid. Reactive arthritis synovial fluid and blood were previously reported to contain some motif variants.

Germline CDR1 reads LGHDT; CDR2 reads YNNKEL (reference sequence). The length of the CDR3 is 23 residues. The junction had 27 bases not matched to a gene; V was cut back by 0 bases and J by 5 bases. The sequence was collected from a male donor with ankylosing spondylitis or in good health (not recorded which). This chain uses TRBV3-1 with TRBJ2-3; 9 nucleotides match TRBD2. What was sequenced was blood, either unsorted or a sorted T cell fraction (not recorded which). In DNA form, the CDR3 reads TGTGCCAGCAGCCAAGATCGCCTAAGGGATCTATTGGCGGGAGGGCCCATCGGAGATACGCAGTATTTT. This sequence encodes CASSQDRLRDLLAGGPIGDTQYF.